This T cell receptor beta chain derives from a study of cytomegalovirus exposure and HLA in healthy donors. Notes on the study in general: TCR beta chains associated with HLA were, in a later analysis, more clonally expanded than equally common others.

The PCR made use of 60 Vbeta and 13 Jbeta primers. Produced via immunoSEQ multiplex PCR; TCRdb's table is partial and in-frame only. The sample includes 160,000 or so clones, approximately 80% of them seen just once. CDR1 and CDR2 (germline): SGHRS, YFSETQ. The CDR3 totals 14 residues. V dropped 0 bases and J dropped 3 bases, with 9 bases sitting between them. With respect to this clone: Its antigen is still unknown.

The material sequenced was PBMCs. This clonotype was obtained from a man aged 18 to 30 in good health and CMV-seropositive. This chain connects TRBV5-1 to TRBJ2-5; D unclear. CDR3 bases: TGCGCCAGCAGCTTGGGGCAGGCTAAAGAGACCCAGTACTTC. It translates to CASSLGQAKETQYF.